The entry below gives a single TCR beta chain sequence along with its context. Which antigen it targets is not known. The source of the sample is a study of cytomegalovirus exposure and HLA in healthy donors (dated 2017 in TCRdb). As for the study more broadly: An earlier analysis of some 600 of the donors reported approximately 300 Gb of sequence data and 117 million unique TCR beta sequences obtained from approximately 180 million T cells. In the later analysis, no new phenotypic data were used to find candidate immune exposures; instead, reliance was placed on TCR beta sequences and their occurrence across donors. In addition to the first cohort of roughly 700 subjects, a separate validation cohort of around 110 different subjects was used. Several DR-DQ haplotypes were handled as single units for association and clustering because linkage in the cohort was strong. Donor age, sex, ethnicity and CMV serostatus were collected together with the repertoire data. The study used immunosequencing to profile the T cell repertoires of hundreds of subjects and linked those repertoires to cytomegalovirus serostatus. HLA typing included class I and class II loci at four-digit resolution. A later analysis re-examined previously published TCR beta repertoires from over 500 donors and added high-resolution HLA genotyping to investigate patterns of TCR occurrence. The aim of the study was to test whether cataloging public T cell receptors could identify signatures of past pathogen exposure. Typing coverage varied by locus: roughly 620-640 donors for A, B, C, DRB1 and DQB1; roughly 500 for DQA1; nearly 610 for DPA1; around 450 for DPB1. Of the approximately 400 genotyped donors, about 84% fell in the genetic ancestry cluster associated with self-reported Caucasian donors. Among about 370 genotyped donors of the cohort, an average of roughly 230,000 unique TCR beta nucleotide sequences was sequenced per donor, of which about 19% were non-productive. Genome-wide SNP genotypes for about three fifths of the 666 donors were used in a later genetic analysis, which treated that subset as a discovery cohort. An earlier analysis of several hundred of the donors applied high-throughput TCR beta sequencing to assess whether each TCR beta V gene segment acted as functional or pseudogenic. Every discovery cohort repertoire had been produced on one sequencing platform. Around 320 gigabases of sequencing data and approximately 93 million unique TCR sequences were included in an early release covering 550 to 800 HLA-typed donors. High-throughput TCR immunosequencing, statistical association of individual TCRs with disease status, and machine learning were combined to predict cytomegalovirus infection status. Broad study findings and their caveats: Most TCR sequences were seen in very few donors, while some public TCRs were found in many individuals. In a later genetic analysis, a missense DCLRE1C variant was associated with V-gene and J-gene trimming of TCR beta chains, and the association was replicated in an independent cohort. When HLA alleles, especially DR and DQ, strongly co-occurred, attributing TCR associations to individual alleles was difficult. Because counts were too low, about 15 rarely observed V segments, including chromosome 9 orphons, were left out of the earlier analysis of a few hundred of the donors. In a later analysis, TCR association rates were found to vary across HLA loci, with the most associated TCRs seen for DRB1 alleles and the fewest for HLA-C alleles. A further reported finding was that TCR beta sequences accurately predicted the HLA-A and HLA-B alleles for most subjects in the first cohort. In a later analysis, 15,000 to 20,000 TCR beta sequences were associated with specific HLA alleles at a false discovery rate of 0.05. Linkage disequilibrium might explain the correlated functional status among segregating V segments, but an unknown experimental factor could not be ruled out. In vitro tests confirmed that a few of the cytomegalovirus-associated TCR beta chains recognize cytomegalovirus antigens. Compared with the roughly 700-donor mean, donors in an Asian-associated ancestry cluster had fewer N-insertions in productive TCRs, according to a later genetic analysis. HLA typing was unavailable for some donors at each locus, so association tests used only the typed subset. Presence/absence analyses assumed roughly uniform sequencing depth across donors, an assumption that may not hold. According to a later analysis, most CMV-associated TCR beta chains appeared to be HLA-restricted, and the HLA associations seemed to be driven largely by CMV exposure. The study listed 164 TCR beta chains as associated with cytomegalovirus. Immune exposure information for the cohort was limited to CMV serostatus. Only TCR beta chains were sequenced in this cohort, and the absence of alpha or paired-chain data limited detectable features. A later analysis reported that several top co-occurrence clusters appeared linked to parvovirus B19, influenza, CMV and Epstein-Barr virus. In an earlier analysis of approximately 590 of the donors, most TCR beta V segments appeared in productive rearrangements about 90% or about 30% of the time, broadly matching IMGT annotations. In both the original and validation cohorts, the classifier was reported to diagnose cytomegalovirus status with high specificity and sensitivity. It was suggested by the authors that the approach could potentially be generalized to other disease states and immunological phenotypes. A group of highly shared sequence variants was considered likely to be a technical artifact of the sequencing pipeline. Some IMGT-functional V segments, including TRBV6-2 and TRBV6-3, could not be told apart with the 87-base-pair reads, so those segments were excluded. In a later analysis, HLA-associated TCR beta chains were found to be more clonally expanded and to have lower generation probabilities than equally common non-associated chains.

The cohort comprised 670 or so healthy bone marrow donors. At the time of sampling, all cohort members were nominally healthy, though unrecorded immune exposures were likely present. The donor tested CMV seronegative and was one of the 352 seronegative cohort members. Every donor gave a peripheral blood sample, and the peripheral blood mononuclear cells from that sample were used for TCR beta sequencing. The Qiagen DNeasy Blood Extraction Kit was used to extract genomic DNA from the blood cell samples. Receptor libraries were prepared by the immunoSEQ multiplex PCR assay. For the multiplex PCR, a mixture combining 60 forward primers for TCR Vbeta segments and 13 reverse primers for TCR Jbeta segments was used. The CDR3 region of rearranged TCR beta genes was amplified from genomic DNA with a multiplex PCR assay. Amplified TCR beta libraries were sequenced as 87-base-pair reads on the Illumina HiSeq System. As for the authors' bioinformatics: A later analysis counted approximately 74 million unique TCR beta chains across the approximately 700 repertoires, and roughly 9.9 million of these chains were shared by at least two donors. To remove PCR and sequencing errors, raw reads were error-corrected and collapsed into unique sequences using a nearest-neighbor algorithm that merged closely related sequences. To assign V, D and J gene segments, CDR3 sequences were aligned to IMGT reference sequences. Each retained sequence needed at least a six-nucleotide match to both a V gene segment and a J gene segment. Rearrangements were classified as productive when the CDR3 lacked stop codons and remained in frame with V and J, and all other rearrangements were classified as non-productive. Following IMGT convention, CDR3 was defined as the stretch from the second conserved V-encoded cysteine up to the conserved J-encoded phenylalanine. The earlier analysis of fewer than 700 of the donors excluded sequences that lacked an unambiguous match to a single V gene segment. An earlier analysis of several hundred of the donors called V segments functional above 56.7% productive rearrangements and segregating when the between-donor standard deviation exceeded 5%. To diagnose cytomegalovirus status from the catalog of TCR beta chain sequences, a statistical classification framework was built. A later analysis assigned V and J genes by comparing TCR nucleotide sequences with IMGT/GENE-DB human TR gene sequences. The TCRdist pipeline was used in a later analysis to assign CDR3 sequences and most-parsimonious VDJ recombination scenarios. In a later analysis, each TCR beta chain was defined by its CDR3 amino acid sequence together with its V-gene family, and reads without a unique V-gene family were excluded. In a later analysis, 450 to 600 highly shared, low-generation-probability nucleotide sequences were removed to address suspected cross-contamination and a sequencing artifact. In a later analysis, a clonal expansion index was calculated for each public chain from normalized within-repertoire ranks of inferred template counts. Generation probabilities in a later analysis came from a VDJ recombination model fitted to out-of-frame rearrangements, and those results were checked against IGoR. In a later analysis, hypergeometric tests were used to score TCR-TCR, TCR-HLA and TCR-CMV co-occurrence, with a repertoire-size bias correction applied to TCR pairs. In a later analysis, false discovery rates were estimated by permuting HLA or CMV assignments 20 times. In a later analysis, co-occurring TCRs were grouped using DBSCAN, with TCRdist sequence similarity added in when clustering inside HLA-allele-positive subsets. Co-occurrence clustering excluded repertoires with fewer than 30,000 or more than 120,000 public chains, plus five with anomalous nucleotide sharing. The immuneACCESS repertoire file appears here via TCRdb, limited to in-frame rearrangements. These files lack a portion of the clones; in checked studies, under half of the deficit traces to unresolved V genes, and the cause of the others is not known. Clonal size and the V and J genes are those of that table, whereas D and trimming came from the DNA. The sample's clone listing holds 90,000 to 100,000 clones. 3% to 4% of the sample belongs to the ten largest clones.

CDR1 and CDR2, per the germline V gene, are MNHNS and SASEGT. From its cysteine to its phenylalanine, the CDR3 spans 15 amino acids. Here the CDR3 DNA is all that survives: 45 bases in frame from base 1. V is cut back by 4 bases and J by 7 bases, with 7 bases in the junction unmatched. The rearranged segments are TRBV6-1 and TRBJ1-6, with 7 middle bases fitting TRBD1. The receptor was derived from a woman aged 30 to 39 in good health and CMV-seronegative. The source material was PBMCs. CDR3 loop: CASSAQGSENSPLHF. The DNA reads TGTGCCAGCAGTGCACAGGGGTCGGAGAATTCACCCCTCCACTTT.